One sample yielded the 23 T cell receptor beta chains listed below, sequenced in a study of T cell responses to AZD1222 COVID-19 vaccine (TCRdb year 2021). The sample's time point label, decoded: baseline before first vaccination. The library was prepared using the immunoSEQ multiplex PCR assay. TCRdb obtained this table from immuneACCESS and retained in-frame rearrangements with V and J assigned. These tables miss some clones; where compared with another copy, unresolved V genes account for less than half of the shortfall, and the remainder is unexplained. This sample has some 150,000 clones in its table, and approximately 90% of those were observed once. The ten top clones hold roughly 2% of the sample. The sample consisted of peripheral blood, taken on day 0 of AZD1222 vaccination. Receptor source: an adult in good health.

The rearrangement links TRBV7-2 to TRBJ1-2, with TRBD1 as a possible D gene (6 bases). The CDR3 consists of 14 residues. Deletions cut 6 bases from V and 4 bases from J, with 15 bases between. Germline V CDR1 and CDR2: SGHTA, FQGNSA. CDR3 sequence reads: CASSPPGAPYGYTF. DNA for the CDR3: TGTGCCAGCAGTCCGCCAGGGGCACCCTATGGCTACACCTTC.

In its sample, this clone was seen once. The genes are TRBV15 and TRBJ2-1; 10 positions agree with TRBD2. The germline gives CDR1 LNHNV, CDR2 YYDKDF (reference sequence). CDR3 size: 16 residues. The V gene end was trimmed by 6 bases and the J gene end by 7 bases; junction bases not matched to a gene: 12. The CDR3 here is CATRRTSGRATNEQFF. The CDR3 nucleotides read TGTGCCACCAGACGTACAAGCGGGAGGGCCACAAATGAGCAGTTCTTC.

The V call is TRBV7-2, the J call TRBJ1-1; perhaps TRBD1 as D (5 bases). The germline V gene has CDR1 SGHTA and CDR2 FQGNSA. This CDR3 has 15 residues. V lost 2 bases to trimming and J lost 6 bases, with 16 bases between them. The CDR3 nucleotides read TGTGCCAGCAGCTTATCCAGGCAGGGCAACGCTGAAGCTTTCTTT. The encoded protein is CASSLSRQGNAEAFF.

The V gene is TRBV11-3, the J gene TRBJ2-3; unclear D gene. V was clipped by 0 bases and J by 3 bases, with 4 bases between them. The CDR3 totals 13 residues. Germline V gene lookup returns CDR1 SGHNT and CDR2 YENEEA. CDR3: CASSLDSTDTQYF. CDR3 nucleotide sequence: TGTGCCAGCAGCTTAGATTCGACAGATACGCAGTATTTT.

To note about this clone: A junction boundary mismatches the germline segment, possibly from a read error. The gene calls are TRBV28 and TRBJ2-7; weak D call: TRBD1 (5 bases). This CDR3 has 14 residues. Germline V gene data show CDR1 as MDHEN and CDR2 as SYDVKM. In nucleotides, the CDR3 is TGTGCCAGCAGTTTAATCCAGGGCTCCCACGAGCAGTACTTC. It codes for CASSLIQGSHEQYF.

The chain joins TRBV9 to TRBJ2-1; D not resolved. Per the germline V gene, CDR1 is SGDLS and CDR2 is YYNGEE. This CDR3 has 15 amino acids. Trimming shortened V by 0 bases and J by 4 bases, and 11 bases separated the two germline ends. The CDR3 sequence is CASSVETRGYNEQFF. The CDR3 DNA is TGTGCCAGCAGCGTAGAGACCCGTGGGTACAATGAGCAGTTCTTC.

The J gene is TRBJ1-2, the V gene TRBV5-1; 7 bases line up with TRBD1. This CDR3 spans 14 amino acids. V trimming: 3 bases; J trimming: 2 bases; junction bases outside the gene matches: 4. CDR1 is SGHRS and CDR2 is YFSETQ in the germline V gene. The CDR3 bases are TGCGCCAGCAGCTCGCAGACAGGGAACTATGGCTACACCTTC. Its protein is CASSSQTGNYGYTF.

The CDR3 loop reads CASSVGERLSPLHF. DNA of the CDR3: TGTGCCAGCAGCGTAGGGGAAAGGTTATCACCCCTCCACTTT. The chain combines TRBV9 with TRBJ1-6; no clear D gene. Trimming removed 0 bases from V and 10 bases from J, with 11 bases in between. Per the germline V gene, CDR1 is SGDLS and CDR2 is YYNGEE. The CDR3 runs to 14 residues.

As concerns this clone: An end of the junction does not agree with germline; a read error may underlie this. The chain is built from TRBV3-1 (or the pseudogene TRBV3-2) and TRBJ1-1; D is undetermined. Per the germline V gene, CDR1 is LGHDT and CDR2 is YNNKEL (reference sequence). CDR3 length: 16 amino acids. The CDR3 region is CASSQDRGRMNTEAFF. The CDR3 DNA reads as TGTGCCAGCAGTCAAGACCGAGGGAGAATGAACACTGAAGCTTTCTTT.

The J gene is TRBJ2-1, the V gene TRBV11-2; 13 nucleotides match TRBD2. Germline V gives CDR1 SGHAT, CDR2 FQNNGV. The CDR3 has 18 amino acids. V lost 0 bases, J lost 4 bases, and 6 bases stayed unmatched. CDR3 sequence reads: CASSLDGLAGAGYNEQFF. In nucleotides, the CDR3 is TGTGCCAGCAGCTTAGACGGACTAGCGGGAGCCGGGTACAATGAGCAGTTCTTC.

The rearrangement joins TRBV4-2 to TRBJ2-1; TRBD2 matches 7 bases. V lost 5 bases, J lost 0 bases, and 4 bases stayed unmatched. From germline, CDR1 is LGHNA and CDR2 YNFKEQ. This CDR3 is built from 15 residues. CDR3 sequence: CASSYGLDSYNEQFF. The CDR3 nucleotides read TGTGCCAGCAGCTACGGACTAGACTCCTACAATGAGCAGTTCTTC.

This clone was detected a few times. The rearrangement uses TRBV7-3 and TRBJ1-2; weak D call: TRBD1 (5 bases). Germline lookup yields CDR1 SGHTA and CDR2 FQGTGA. The CDR3 sequence is 13 residues long. The V end was cut by 8 bases, the J end by 8 bases, with 18 bases between. CDR3 in DNA: TGTGCCAGCTCTGGAGGGGTGCTAGGCGGCTACACCTTC. Translated, it gives CASSGGVLGGYTF. The full variable domain, with the rest looked up from reference TRBV7-3 and TRBJ1-2, is GAGVSQTPSNKVTEKGKYVELRCDPISGHTALYWYRQSLGQGPEFLIYFQGTGAADDSGLPNDRFFAVRPEGSVSTLKIQRTERGDSAVYLCASSGGVLGGYTFGSGTRLTVV.

The chain has TRBV16 and TRBJ1-5; the match to TRBD1 covers 7 bases. V was pared by 2 bases and J by 6 bases, with 13 bases of the junction left unmatched. This CDR3 spans 17 amino acids. Germline lookup yields CDR1 KGHSY and CDR2 FQNENV. The CDR3 coding sequence is TGTGCCAGCAGCCAAAGGTCGACGGGACAGTTCAGTCAGCCCCAGCATTTT. Translating gives CASSQRSTGQFSQPQHF.

V usage is TRBV6-5 and J usage is TRBJ2-2, with 9 nucleotides matching TRBD1. CDR1 and CDR2 (germline): MNHEY, SVGAGI. Trimming removed 7 bases from V and 9 bases from J; junction bases left unmatched: 12. The CDR3 length is 15 residues. CDR3 DNA sequence: TGTGCCAGCACCGAGGTGGGGACAGGGAATCGGGAGCTGTTTTTT. Its protein is CASTEVGTGNRELFF.

This chain connects TRBV9 to TRBJ1-1; D gene ambiguous. Trimming took off 4 bases at V and 1 base at J, with 11 bases between the two ends. The CDR3 is made up of 14 amino acids. Germline CDR1 reads SGDLS; CDR2 reads YYNGEE. CDR3 region: CASSTGRENTEAFF. Here the CDR3 DNA reads TGTGCCAGCAGCACGGGAAGGGAGAACACTGAAGCTTTCTTT. The entire variable domain, with the rest obtained from reference TRBV9 and TRBJ1-1, is as follows: DSGVTQTPKHLITATGQRVTLRCSPRSGDLSVYWYQQSLDQGLQFLIQYYNGEERAKGNILERFSAQQFPDLHSELNLSSLELGDSALYFCASSTGRENTEAFFGQGTRLTVV.

The V gene is TRBV7-6, the J gene TRBJ1-1; D gene uncertain. The germline gives CDR1 SGHVS, CDR2 FNYEAQ. The CDR3 is made up of 14 amino acids. V was pared by 1 base and J by 2 bases, with 8 bases between. The CDR3 loop reads CASSLGVTNTEAFF. DNA of the CDR3: TGTGCCAGCAGCTTAGGAGTGACCAACACTGAAGCTTTCTTT. Looking up the rest from reference TRBV7-6 and TRBJ1-1 gives the full variable domain: GAGVSQSPRYKVTKRGQDVALRCDPISGHVSLYWYRQALGQGPEFLTYFNYEAQQDKSGLPNDRFSAERPEGSISTLTIQRTEQRDSAMYRCASSLGVTNTEAFFGQGTRLTVV.

The rearrangement uses TRBV5-6 and TRBJ1-2; tentatively, D is TRBD1 (5 bases). The V end was cut by 4 bases, the J end by 4 bases, with 14 bases between. The germline V gene encodes CDR1 SGHDT and CDR2 YYEEEE. The CDR3 consists of 14 residues. The CDR3: CASSLDTGTYGYTF. The DNA for the CDR3 is TGTGCCAGCAGCCTAGATACAGGAACCTATGGCTACACCTTC.

The chain has TRBV4-1 and TRBJ2-6; D possibly matches TRBD1 or TRBD2 (5 bases each). Trimming left V 4 bases short and J 2 bases short, with 9 bases between. The germline V gene encodes CDR1 MGHRA and CDR2 YSYEKL. The CDR3 loop spans 15 amino acids. CDR3 nucleotide sequence: TGCGCCAGCAGCCTACCGGGGCCTGGGGCCAACGTCCTGACTTTC. Translating it yields CASSLPGPGANVLTF.

The chain has TRBV6-6 and TRBJ2-7, with D possibly matching TRBD2 (5 bases). The CDR3 covers 11 residues. The ends were cut back, 8 bases at V and 7 bases at J, with 12 bases in the middle. CDR1 MNHNY and CDR2 SVGAGI come from the germline V gene (reference sequence). CDR3 coding DNA: TGTGCCAGCCTTGGCCCGGGGGAGCAGTACTTC. It is translated as CASLGPGEQYF.

J is TRBJ2-7 and V is TRBV5-1, with unresolved D. CDR1 and CDR2 from the germline V gene are SGHRS and YFSETQ. The CDR3 extends over 14 amino acids. V lost 0 bases and J lost 5, with 12 bases in between. This CDR3 reads CASSLGHAEDEQYF. The CDR3, as DNA: TGCGCCAGCAGCTTGGGGCACGCCGAGGACGAGCAGTACTTC.

The gene calls are TRBV23-1 and TRBJ1-4; D remains unclear. TRBV23-1 falls under the ORF class, with uncertain function. The CDR3 length is 18 residues. Trimming left V 4 bases short and J 4 bases short, with 22 bases between. The CDR3 loop is CASSRNLSAYLFNEKLFF. CDR3 nucleotide sequence: TGCGCCAGCAGTCGAAACCTCTCCGCCTACTTGTTTAATGAAAAACTGTTTTTT.

The chain combines TRBV6-5 with TRBJ2-1, with D possibly TRBD1 on 6 matching bases. The germline V gene encodes CDR1 MNHEY and CDR2 SVGAGI. CDR3 size: 12 residues. The ends were cut back, 8 bases at V and 8 bases at J, with 13 bases in the middle. Here the CDR3 reads CASVDRTYEQFF. CDR3 bases: TGTGCCAGCGTAGACAGGACTTATGAGCAGTTCTTC.

The rearrangement links TRBV18 to TRBJ2-2, with TRBD1 matching 7 bases. The ends lost 6 bases at V and 5 bases at J; junction bases unmatched: 9. The CDR3 runs 15 residues. The germline V gene has CDR1 KGHSH and CDR2 LQKENI. CDR3 in DNA: TGTGCCAGCTCCCCGTCGACAGGGCGGACCGGGGAGCTGTTTTTT. Translating gives CASSPSTGRTGELFF.